The clone carrying this T cell receptor (beta chain) was found many times. Its matching antigen is unknown. The sample belongs to a study of regulatory T cells in long-lasting Graves disease. Study-wide points: Relative to new patients (roughly 1,000), persistent patients exhibited greater sharing of public clonotypes (approximately 2,700).

Time point: newly diagnosed GD, antithyroid drugs for less than 3 months. After RNA was extracted from PBMCs, the TCR library was made from it. The guidelines of the American Thyroid Association were the basis for diagnosing Graves' disease. V was shortened by 2 bases and J by 2 bases, with 14 bases between the two germline ends. Per the germline V gene, CDR1 is SGHKS and CDR2 is YYEKEE (reference sequence). The CDR3 has 15 amino acids. The authors built TCR beta libraries using iRepertoire HTBI primers and Arm-PCR of CDR3 regions. TCRdb re-called the multiplex PCR reads with MiXCR, one entry per CDR3 protein. The sample consists of roughly 350,000 distinct CDR3 sequences, around 15% of them appearing once. These data also formed part of another study, on T cells in Graves' hyperthyroidism and ophthalmopathy. This second study notes: Uncontrolled infection, other autoimmune disease, pregnancy and lactation each barred patients from inclusion. Peripheral blood also featured most of the thyroid clonotypes expanded above 0.001.

The chain combines TRBV5-5 with TRBJ2-7; no reliable D call. The sequence derives from a woman aged 18-29 years with Graves disease. The material was peripheral blood mononuclear cells (PBMCs), obtained at new diagnosis, from a patient treated with antithyroid drugs. The CDR3 nucleotides read TGTGCCAGCAGCTTTTCGGACGTCGCCGCCTACGAGCAGTACTTC. This codes for CASSFSDVAAYEQYF.